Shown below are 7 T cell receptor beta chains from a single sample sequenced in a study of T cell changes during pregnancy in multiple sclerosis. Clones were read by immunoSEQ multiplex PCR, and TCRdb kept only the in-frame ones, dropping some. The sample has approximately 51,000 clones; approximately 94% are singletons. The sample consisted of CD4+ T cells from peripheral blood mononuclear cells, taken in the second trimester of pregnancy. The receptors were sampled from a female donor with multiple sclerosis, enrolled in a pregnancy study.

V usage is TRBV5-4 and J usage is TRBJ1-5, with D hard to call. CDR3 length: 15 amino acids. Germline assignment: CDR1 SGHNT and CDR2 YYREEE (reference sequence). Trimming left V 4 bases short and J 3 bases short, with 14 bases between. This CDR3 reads CASSPGVGTNQPQHF. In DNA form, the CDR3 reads TGTGCCAGCAGCCCCGGGGTCGGTACCAATCAGCCCCAGCATTTT.

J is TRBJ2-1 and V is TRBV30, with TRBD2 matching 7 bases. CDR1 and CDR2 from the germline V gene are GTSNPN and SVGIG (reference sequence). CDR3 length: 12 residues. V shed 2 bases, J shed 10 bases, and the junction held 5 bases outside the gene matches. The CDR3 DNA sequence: TGTGCCTGGAGTCCCACTAGCGTGGAGCAGTTCTTC. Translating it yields CAWSPTSVEQFF.

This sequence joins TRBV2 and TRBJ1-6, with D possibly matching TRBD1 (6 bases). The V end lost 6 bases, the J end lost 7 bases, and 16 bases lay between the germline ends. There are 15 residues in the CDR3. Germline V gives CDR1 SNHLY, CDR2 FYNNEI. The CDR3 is CASRGLDRYNSPLHF. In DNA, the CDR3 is TGTGCCAGCAGAGGTTTGGACAGATACAATTCACCCCTCCACTTT.

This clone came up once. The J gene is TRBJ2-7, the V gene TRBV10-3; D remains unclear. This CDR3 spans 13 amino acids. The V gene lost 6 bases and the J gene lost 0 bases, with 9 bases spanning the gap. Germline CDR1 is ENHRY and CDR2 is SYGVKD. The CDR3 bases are TGTGCCATCAGCGGGTTGAGCTCCTACGAGCAGTACTTC. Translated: CAISGLSSYEQYF.

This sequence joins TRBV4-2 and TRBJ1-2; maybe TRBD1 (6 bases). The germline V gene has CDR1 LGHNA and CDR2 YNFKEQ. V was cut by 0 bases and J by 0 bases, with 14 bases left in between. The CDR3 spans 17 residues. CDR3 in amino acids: CASSQEADSRPNYGYTF. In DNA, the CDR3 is TGTGCCAGCAGCCAAGAGGCGGACAGTCGTCCTAACTATGGCTACACCTTC.

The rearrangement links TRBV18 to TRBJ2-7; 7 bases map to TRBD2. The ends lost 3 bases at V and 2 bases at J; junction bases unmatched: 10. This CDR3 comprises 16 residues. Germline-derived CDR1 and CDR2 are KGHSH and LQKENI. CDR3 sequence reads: CASSPVSGGNPYEQYF. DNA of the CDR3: TGTGCCAGCTCACCTGTTTCGGGGGGAAATCCCTACGAGCAGTACTTC.

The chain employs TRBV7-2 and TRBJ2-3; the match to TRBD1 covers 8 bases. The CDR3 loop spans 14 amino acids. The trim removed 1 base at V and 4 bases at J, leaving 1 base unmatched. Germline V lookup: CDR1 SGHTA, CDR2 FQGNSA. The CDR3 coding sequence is TGTGCCAGCAGCTTAGAGACAGGGGCAGATACGCAGTATTTT. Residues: CASSLETGADTQYF.